Listed below are T cell receptor beta chains from one sample, sequenced in a study of blood T cell repertoires in COVID-19. Sequenced by immunoSEQ multiplex PCR; TCRdb stores in-frame clones only, minus some. The top ten hold around 30% of the sample, which has about 120,000 clones, 85% to 90% seen once. Sequenced input: peripheral blood. These TCRs come from a man aged 65 to 79 with active or convalescent COVID-19. The CDR3 runs from the conserved cysteine through the conserved F or W. Fields, in order: clone size, V gene, D gene, J gene, CDR3 DNA, CDR3 protein. The D gene is left open where the match is weak. Clone sizes are given selectively: once, few, many, or a class where the clone is expanded.

abundance: .
v_gene: TRBV9
d_gene: .
j_gene: TRBJ1-2
CDR3nt: TGTGCCAGCAGCGTAGCGGGGGGCCACTATGGCTACACCTTC
CDR3aa: CASSVAGGHYGYTF

abundance: .
v_gene: TRBV9
d_gene: .
j_gene: TRBJ2-3
CDR3nt: TGTGCCAGCAGCGTAGATCAGGGGAGCGCTAGCACAGATACGCAGTATTTT
CDR3aa: CASSVDQGSASTDTQYF

abundance: .
v_gene: TRBV4-1
d_gene: TRBD2
j_gene: TRBJ2-7
CDR3nt: TGCGCCAGCAGCCCGCGGACTAGCGGGAGCACATGGGAGCAGTACTTC
CDR3aa: CASSPRTSGSTWEQYF

abundance: once
v_gene: TRBV14
d_gene: .
j_gene: TRBJ2-7
CDR3nt: TGTGCCAGCAGCCAAGGACAGGCAGGGCAGTACTTC
CDR3aa: CASSQGQAGQYF

abundance: .
v_gene: TRBV24-1
d_gene: TRBD1
j_gene: TRBJ1-2
CDR3nt: TGTGCCACCAGTGATTCACAGGGGGTTTCTAACTATGGCTACACCTTC
CDR3aa: CATSDSQGVSNYGYTF

abundance: .
v_gene: TRBV6-6
d_gene: TRBD1
j_gene: TRBJ1-6
CDR3nt: TGTGCCAGCAGTACCCGGACAGGGGGCGCGAATTCACCCCTCCACTTT
CDR3aa: CASSTRTGGANSPLHF

abundance: .
v_gene: TRBV29-1
d_gene: TRBD1
j_gene: TRBJ2-1
CDR3nt: TGCAGCGCTGGGACAGGGCAGGGTGAGCAGTTCTTC
CDR3aa: CSAGTGQGEQFF

abundance: .
v_gene: TRBV6-5
d_gene: .
j_gene: TRBJ1-2
CDR3nt: TGTGCCAGCAGGCGAGTGGGGGAGGGTAACTATGGCTACACCTTC
CDR3aa: CASRRVGEGNYGYTF

abundance: .
v_gene: TRBV28
d_gene: TRBD1
j_gene: TRBJ1-4
CDR3nt: TGTGCCAGCAGTTTATCGGAGGGGGCGGCCTCAAAGCTGTTTTTT
CDR3aa: CASSLSEGAASKLFF

abundance: .
v_gene: TRBV3-1/TRBV3-2
d_gene: .
j_gene: TRBJ1-5
CDR3nt: TGTGCCAGCAGCCAGGGAGGACTCGATCAGCCCCAGCATTTT
CDR3aa: CASSQGGLDQPQHF

abundance: few
v_gene: TRBV18
d_gene: .
j_gene: TRBJ1-1
CDR3nt: TGTGCCAGCTCAACGACAGTGAACACTGAAGCTTTCTTT
CDR3aa: CASSTTVNTEAFF

abundance: .
v_gene: TRBV28
d_gene: TRBD1
j_gene: TRBJ1-2
CDR3nt: TGTGCCACATCTCCAGGGGGCGCAGCCGACGGCTACACCTTC
CDR3aa: CATSPGGAADGYTF

abundance: .
v_gene: TRBV3-1/TRBV3-2
d_gene: TRBD1
j_gene: TRBJ1-2
CDR3nt: TGTGCCAGCAGCCACGGGACAGGGGGCTACACCTTC
CDR3aa: CASSHGTGGYTF